The 13 T cell receptor beta chains listed next were all sequenced from one sample in a study of T cell repertoires in aging, cancer and after chemotherapy. Multiplex touch-down PCR with TRB-A/B primers amplified rearranged V-D-J TRB sequences. TCRdb called the multiplex PCR reads again in MiXCR, with one record for every CDR3 protein. The table includes some 11,000 distinct CDR3 sequences, over 25% detected once. The template was genomic DNA from peripheral blood, not RNA. The sample taken for sequencing was blood. These receptors originate from a human donor in good health. The donor label of this sample is uncertain.

Notes on this clonotype: This may be a read error, as it is one base from a much larger clone. The genes are TRBV29-1 and TRBJ2-7, with D tentatively TRBD1 (6 bases). Germline V lookup: CDR1 SQVTM, CDR2 ANQGSEA. CDR3 length: 13 residues. V was clipped by 2 bases and J by 0 bases, with 8 bases between them. CDR3 sequence reads: CSVETGISYEQYF. The CDR3 DNA reads as TGCAGCGTTGAAACAGGGATCTCCTACGAGCAGTACTTC.

A remark on this clonotype: This may be a read error, as it is one base from a much larger clone. In DNA form, the CDR3 reads TGTGCCAGCAGCTTAGGGGACAGGGCCCATGAGCAGTTCTTC. Translated, it gives CASSLGDRAHEQFF. J is TRBJ2-1 and V is TRBV11-1, with TRBD1 matching over 9 bases. Germline V gene data show CDR1 as SGHAT and CDR2 as FQDESV (reference sequence). The junction had 3 bases not matched to a gene; V was cut back by 1 base and J by 8 bases. The CDR3 is 14 residues long.

The V gene is TRBV18, the J gene TRBJ1-6; unclear D gene. V was trimmed by 3 bases and J by 9 bases, leaving 9 bases between them. The germline gives CDR1 KGHSH, CDR2 LQKENI. The CDR3 consists of 13 residues. DNA of the CDR3: TGTGCCAGCTCACCTTTAGGCGGTTCACCCCTCCACTTT. It translates to CASSPLGGSPLHF.

This clonotype is classed as medium-sized. This chain uses TRBV15 with TRBJ1-6; D not resolved. V lost 1 base and J lost 8, with 12 bases in between. Germline V gene data show CDR1 as LNHNV and CDR2 as YYDKDF (reference sequence). This CDR3 has 15 amino acids. The CDR3 DNA reads as TGTGCCACCAGCAGAGCTGGCACTACCTATTCACCCCTCCACTTT. This translates into CATSRAGTTYSPLHF.

V and J are TRBV12-3 or TRBV12-4 and TRBJ2-7; D may be TRBD2 (5 bases). This CDR3 region has 11 residues. V was trimmed by 6 bases and J by 3 bases, leaving 6 bases between them. CDR3 loop: CASRGSYEQYF. The CDR3 bases are TGTGCCAGCAGGGGGAGCTACGAGCAGTACTTC.

CDR3 nucleotide sequence: TGTGCCAGCAGCTTCTCGTGGGGCAGCACAGATACGCAGTATTTT. Residues: CASSFSWGSTDTQYF. The V and J genes are TRBV5-6 and TRBJ2-3; maybe TRBD1 (5 bases). CDR1 is SGHDT and CDR2 is YYEEEE in the germline V gene. Trimming removed 2 bases from V and 0 bases from J, with 10 bases in between. The CDR3 is 15 residues long.

This clonotype is medium-sized by share. The chain joins TRBV19 to TRBJ2-7, with a possible D match to TRBD1 (6 bases). The CDR3 extends over 13 amino acids. Germline V gene sequence: CDR1 LNHDA, CDR2 SQIVND (reference sequence). The ends were cut back, 5 bases at V and 0 bases at J, with 8 bases in the middle. The CDR3: CASSRDNSYEQYF. The CDR3 DNA reads as TGTGCCAGTAGTCGGGACAACTCCTACGAGCAGTACTTC. Based on the CDR3 plus reference TRBV19 and TRBJ2-7, the full variable domain is DGGITQSPKYLFRKEGQNVTLSCEQNLNHDAMYWYRQDPGQGLRLIYYSQIVNDFQKGDIAEGYSVSREKKESFPLTVTSAQKNPTAFYLCASSRDNSYEQYFGPGTRLTVT.

V and J are TRBV12-3 or TRBV12-4 and TRBJ2-5; 8 bases are a match to TRBD1. Germline trimming cut 6 bases from V and 4 bases from J; bases unmatched to any gene: 1. This CDR3 is built from 12 residues. The CDR3 DNA is TGTGCCAGCAGCGGACAGGGAGAGACCCAGTACTTC. Translation: CASSGQGETQYF.

V gene TRBV20-1 combines with J gene TRBJ2-1; 8 bases match TRBD2. V gave up 3 bases and J gave up 7 bases; unmatched junction bases: 8. The CDR3 spans 14 residues. Per the germline V gene, CDR1 is DFQATT and CDR2 is SNEGSKA (reference sequence). CDR3 coding DNA: TGCAGTGCTAGTATCAGCGGGAGTGTAAATGAGCAGTTCTTC. Translating gives CSASISGSVNEQFF.

The chain couples TRBV27 to TRBJ2-1; 8 positions match TRBD2. Germline CDR1 is MNHEY and CDR2 is SMNVEV (reference sequence). The V gene end was trimmed by 4 bases and the J gene end by 9 bases; junction bases not matched to a gene: 17. This CDR3 region has 17 residues. This CDR3 is CASSSPTEGGGMGEQFF. The CDR3 coding sequence is TGTGCCAGCAGTTCGCCCACTGAGGGCGGGGGGATGGGTGAGCAGTTCTTC.

This clonotype has only a few counts. The J gene is TRBJ2-5, the V gene TRBV7-9; D is unclear. CDR3 length: 18 residues. Germline loops: CDR1 SEHNR, CDR2 FQNEAQ (reference sequence). The ends were cut back, 3 bases at V and 5 bases at J, with 25 bases in the middle. CDR3 nucleotide sequence: TGTGCCAGCAGCTTTAATGTTGGCGCGGCAGGTACGAAGGAGACCCAGTACTTC. Its protein is CASSFNVGAAGTKETQYF.

This chain uses TRBV11-1 with TRBJ1-6; possibly TRBD1 for D (5 bases). The CDR3 spans 15 residues. Germline loops: CDR1 SGHAT, CDR2 FQDESV (reference sequence). V was shortened by 5 bases and J by 8 bases, with 16 bases between the two germline ends. CDR3 in amino acids: CASSHGSRVDSPLHF. The DNA of the CDR3 is TGTGCCAGCAGCCACGGTAGCAGGGTTGATTCACCCCTCCACTTT.

This clonotype was recorded only once. This chain uses TRBV7-9 with TRBJ1-2; TRBD1 agrees at 9 bases. The V segment lost 7 bases and the J segment 4 bases; nucleotides outside the gene matches: 16. Per the germline V gene, CDR1 is SEHNR and CDR2 is FQNEAQ (reference sequence). The CDR3 is 17 amino acids. Written as DNA, the CDR3 is TGTGCCAGCAACAAAGGTATCCGGGACAGGGAGGTCTATGGCTACACCTTC. Encoded protein: CASNKGIRDREVYGYTF.